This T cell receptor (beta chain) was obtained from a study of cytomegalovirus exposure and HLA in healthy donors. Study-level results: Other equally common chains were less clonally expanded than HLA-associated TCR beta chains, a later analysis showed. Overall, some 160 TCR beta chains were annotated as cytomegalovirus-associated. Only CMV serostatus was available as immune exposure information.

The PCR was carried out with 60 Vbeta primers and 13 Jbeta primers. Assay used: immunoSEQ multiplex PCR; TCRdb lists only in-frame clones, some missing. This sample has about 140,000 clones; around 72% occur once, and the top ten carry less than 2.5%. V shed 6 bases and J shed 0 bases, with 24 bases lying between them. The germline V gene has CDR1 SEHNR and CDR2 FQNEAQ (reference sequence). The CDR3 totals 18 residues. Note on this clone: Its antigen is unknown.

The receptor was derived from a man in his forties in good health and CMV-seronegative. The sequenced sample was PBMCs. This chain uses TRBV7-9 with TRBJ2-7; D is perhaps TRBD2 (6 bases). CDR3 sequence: CASRSGEVWPADSYEQYF. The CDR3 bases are TGTGCCAGCAGGTCCGGGGAGGTCTGGCCAGCGGACTCCTACGAGCAGTACTTC.